This passage covers 32 T cell receptor beta chains from one sample sequenced in a study of OX40 agonist ivuxolimab in advanced cancers. TCRdb keeps only in-frame clones here, not all; method: immunoSEQ multiplex PCR. The data contain 80,000 or so clones, around 90% of them seen just once; the ten biggest clones take up more than 1.5%. Specimen: CD4+ or CD8+ T cells sorted from blood, collected in a trial of the OX40 agonist ivuxolimab. Receptor source: an adult with an advanced solid tumor such as melanoma, head and neck, liver or kidney cancer.

V is TRBV7-2 and J is TRBJ2-1; D is unresolved. The ends were cut back, 1 base at V and 9 bases at J, with 7 bases in the middle. Germline assignment: CDR1 SGHTA and CDR2 FQGNSA. The CDR3 sequence is 12 residues long. The CDR3 loop reads CASSLDRSEQFF. The CDR3 bases are TGTGCCAGCAGCTTAGATCGGAGTGAGCAGTTCTTC.

The CDR3 protein is CASSLQGREETQYF. In nucleotides, the CDR3 is TGCGCCAGCAGCTTGCAGGGGCGCGAAGAGACCCAGTACTTC. V and J are TRBV5-1 and TRBJ2-5; D is possibly TRBD1 (6 bases). This CDR3 has 14 amino acids. Trimming cost V 1 base and J 3 bases, with 10 bases left between them. Per germline, CDR1 SGHRS and CDR2 YFSETQ.

This clone appeared once. CDR3 coding DNA: TGTGCCAGCAGTTCCGGGACTTCTCCGCTCACAGATACGCAGTATTTT. This translates into CASSSGTSPLTDTQYF. The gene calls are TRBV27 and TRBJ2-3, with D perhaps TRBD2 (6 bases). The CDR3 length is 16 residues. CDR1 and CDR2 (germline): MNHEY, SMNVEV (reference sequence). Trimming removed 4 bases from V and 2 bases from J, with 16 bases in between.

The chain recombines TRBV7-9 with TRBJ2-7; 8 nucleotides agree with TRBD2. Trimming took 1 base from V and 5 from J; bases not matched to a gene: 7. CDR1 and CDR2 from the germline V gene are SEHNR and FQNEAQ (reference sequence). There are 15 residues in the CDR3. The CDR3 region is CASSLVGLAGDEQYF. CDR3 bases: TGTGCCAGCAGCTTAGTCGGACTAGCAGGCGACGAGCAGTACTTC.

This rearrangement joins TRBV6-1 to TRBJ1-1; D not resolved. Germline V gene lookup returns CDR1 MNHNS and CDR2 SASEGT. The CDR3 totals 12 residues. The V and J ends lost 2 bases and 8 bases respectively, with 9 bases between them. CDR3 DNA: TGTGCCAGCAGTGAATCCCCGCAGGAAGCTTTCTTT. Translating it yields CASSESPQEAFF.

The chain is built from TRBV19 and TRBJ2-2, with TRBD1 as a possible D gene (6 bases). This CDR3 has 14 residues. V was clipped by 8 bases and J by 4 bases, with 14 bases between them. Germline V lookup: CDR1 LNHDA, CDR2 SQIVND (reference sequence). CDR3 region: CASRRDRFTGELFF. CDR3 sequence (DNA): TGTGCCAGTCGGCGAGACAGGTTCACCGGGGAGCTGTTTTTT. The entire variable domain, with the rest obtained from reference TRBV19 and TRBJ2-2, is as follows: DGGITQSPKYLFRKEGQNVTLSCEQNLNHDAMYWYRQDPGQGLRLIYYSQIVNDFQKGDIAEGYSVSREKKESFPLTVTSAQKNPTAFYLCASRRDRFTGELFFGEGSRLTVL.

This chain links TRBV19 with TRBJ1-4; 7 bases are a match to TRBD1. Trimming cost V 3 bases and J 5 bases; bases outside gene matches: 6. The CDR3 is 15 amino acids. Per the germline V gene, CDR1 is LNHDA and CDR2 is SQIVND (reference sequence). CDR3 in amino acids: CASSMGGQPNEKLFF. The DNA for the CDR3 is TGTGCCAGTAGTATGGGGGGACAGCCAAATGAAAAACTGTTTTTT.

This chain links TRBV27 with TRBJ2-1, with D possibly TRBD2 on 6 matching bases. V was pared by 3 bases and J by 7 bases, with 10 bases between. This CDR3 has 13 residues. In germline, CDR1 is MNHEY, CDR2 SMNVEV (reference sequence). Here the CDR3 reads CASSFGGGNEQFF. Here the CDR3 DNA reads TGTGCCAGCAGTTTTGGTGGGGGGAATGAGCAGTTCTTC.

The CDR3 sequence: CASSAWTGEIDSYEQYF. The CDR3 coding sequence is TGTGCCAGCAGCGCGTGGACAGGGGAGATAGATTCCTACGAGCAGTACTTC. The rearrangement joins TRBV11-3 to TRBJ2-7; 9 bases line up with TRBD1. Germline CDR1 is SGHNT and CDR2 is YENEEA. The CDR3 has 17 residues. Unmatched junction bases numbered 12, after V lost 5 bases and J lost 1 base.

This chain uses TRBV9 with TRBJ1-5; no firm D call. This CDR3 is 16 amino acids long. V gave up 7 bases and J gave up 4 bases, with 21 bases separating them. Germline CDR1 is SGDLS and CDR2 is YYNGEE. CDR3 nucleotides: TGTGCCAGCTCCAATACTCCCGTAGGGAGGAATCAGCCCCAGCATTTT. This codes for CASSNTPVGRNQPQHF.

The CDR3 protein is CASTEAGGTDTQYF. CDR3 DNA sequence: TGTGCCAGCACCGAAGCGGGGGGGACAGATACGCAGTATTTT. The chain combines TRBV28 with TRBJ2-3, with TRBD2 matching over 10 bases. Trimming cost V 7 bases and J 3 bases; bases outside gene matches: 4. Per the germline V gene, CDR1 is MDHEN and CDR2 is SYDVKM. There are 14 residues in the CDR3.

The chain joins TRBV10-3 to TRBJ2-3, with 7 bases identical to TRBD1. J lost 0 bases, V lost 6 bases, and 3 bases had no gene match. Per germline, CDR1 ENHRY and CDR2 SYGVKD. The CDR3 is 14 residues long. The DNA for the CDR3 is TGTGCCATCAGAGGGGGCCTCAGCACAGATACGCAGTATTTT. This codes for CAIRGGLSTDTQYF.

The chain carries TRBV5-6 and TRBJ2-3; D is undetermined. CDR1 is SGHDT and CDR2 is YYEEEE in the germline V gene. The CDR3 totals 16 residues. V was shortened by 0 bases and J by 0 bases, with 11 bases between the two germline ends. CDR3 coding DNA: TGTGCCAGCAGCTTGGTGGCCCCGTCAAGCACAGATACGCAGTATTTT. Translated: CASSLVAPSSTDTQYF. Full variable domain (remainder filled in from reference TRBV5-6 and TRBJ2-3): DAGVTQSPTHLIKTRGQQVTLRCSPKSGHDTVSWYQQALGQGPQFIFQYYEEEERQRGNFPDRFSGHQFPNYSSELNVNALLLGDSALYLCASSLVAPSSTDTQYFGPGTRLTVL.

The rearrangement links TRBV19 to TRBJ2-7; the match to TRBD1 covers 8 bases. The CDR3 contains 15 residues. The germline V gene has CDR1 LNHDA and CDR2 SQIVND (reference sequence). V dropped 0 bases and J dropped 2; count of bases not matched to a gene: 3. CDR3 residues: CASSIDRQGPYEQYF. The CDR3 DNA sequence: TGTGCCAGTAGTATAGATCGACAGGGGCCCTACGAGCAGTACTTC.

The V and J genes are TRBV5-1 and TRBJ2-3, with D possibly being TRBD2 (6 bases). With 4 bases removed from V and 1 base from J, the gap between germline ends came to 16 bases. From germline, CDR1 is SGHRS and CDR2 YFSETQ. The CDR3 consists of 16 residues. CDR3 bases: TGCGCCAGCAGCATAACGGCACTAGCCCGCACAGATACGCAGTATTTT. Protein: CASSITALARTDTQYF. Full variable domain (remainder filled in from reference TRBV5-1 and TRBJ2-3): KAGVTQTPRYLIKTRGQQVTLSCSPISGHRSVSWYQQTPGQGLQFLFEYFSETQRNKGNFPGRFSGRQFSNSRSEMNVSTLELGDSALYLCASSITALARTDTQYFGPGTRLTVL.

The chain combines TRBV7-2 with TRBJ2-1; 7 bases agree with TRBD2. Germline lookup yields CDR1 SGHTA and CDR2 FQGNSA. V shed 5 bases and J 8 bases; nucleotides not matched to a gene: 6. The CDR3 covers 13 residues. CDR3 DNA sequence: TGTGCCAGCAGCACCGGACTAGTCGATGAGCAGTTCTTC. Amino acid sequence: CASSTGLVDEQFF.

The rearrangement joins TRBV4-1 to TRBJ1-4; 7 bases are shared with TRBD1. Germline CDR1 reads MGHRA; CDR2 reads YSYEKL. Unmatched junction bases numbered 5, after V lost 4 bases and J lost 3 bases. The CDR3 runs 15 residues. CDR3 in DNA: TGCGCCAGCAGCCTTCAGGGGGTGTCTAATGAAAAACTGTTTTTT. This gives the protein CASSLQGVSNEKLFF.

This clone was detected only once. This rearrangement joins TRBV11-2 to TRBJ2-2; TRBD2 is a possible D gene (5 bases). V was cut by 1 base and J by 8 bases, with 20 bases left in between. Germline V gives CDR1 SGHAT, CDR2 FQNNGV. The CDR3 length is 17 residues. The CDR3 region is CASSLASQGLRGGELFF. DNA for the CDR3: TGTGCCAGCAGCTTAGCTTCCCAAGGCCTCAGAGGGGGGGAGCTGTTTTTT.

The V and J genes are TRBV18 and TRBJ2-7, with unresolved D. The CDR3 is 13 residues long. V lost 3 bases and J 6 bases, leaving 12 bases between the germline ends. From germline, CDR1 is KGHSH and CDR2 LQKENI. Here the CDR3 DNA reads TGTGCCAGCTCACCCCCCAACTCCGGCGAGCAGTACTTC. Its protein is CASSPPNSGEQYF. The variable domain in full, with the rest retrieved from reference TRBV18 and TRBJ2-7, is NAGVMQNPRHLVRRRGQEARLRCSPMKGHSHVYWYRQLPEEGLKFMVYLQKENIIDESGMPKERFSAEFPKEGPSILRIQQVVRGDSAAYFCASSPPNSGEQYFGPGTRLTVT.

V usage is TRBV5-1 and J usage is TRBJ1-1; D ambiguous. The germline gives CDR1 SGHRS, CDR2 YFSETQ. The germline V and J ends were trimmed by 2 bases and 2 bases, with 13 bases remaining between them. The CDR3 has 15 amino acids. The CDR3 region has the DNA TGCGCCAGCAGCTTAGAAACGGCCTTTAACACTGAAGCTTTCTTT. Its translation: CASSLETAFNTEAFF.

The genes are TRBV19 and TRBJ1-2; no clear D. The V end was cut by 0 bases, the J end by 4 bases, with 6 bases between. Germline V gives CDR1 LNHDA, CDR2 SQIVND (reference sequence). The CDR3 consists of 13 residues. The CDR3 DNA is TGTGCCAGTAGTATAGAGGGGTCCTATGGCTACACCTTC. Its translation: CASSIEGSYGYTF.

This chain links TRBV29-1 with TRBJ2-1; D call uncertain. This CDR3 is built from 13 residues. Trimming pared 2 bases from V and 9 bases from J, leaving 14 bases between. Per the germline V gene, CDR1 is SQVTM and CDR2 is ANQGSEA. The CDR3 spells CSVEQGQETEQFF. The DNA of the CDR3 is TGCAGCGTTGAACAAGGTCAGGAAACTGAGCAGTTCTTC.

This chain joins TRBV11-3 and TRBJ2-7; D call uncertain. Per germline, CDR1 SGHNT and CDR2 YENEEA. The CDR3 contains 13 residues. V was clipped by 5 bases and J by 4 bases, with 12 bases between them. CDR3 DNA sequence: TGTGCCAGCAGCCAAGAAAAGGTTTACGAGCAGTACTTC. This codes for CASSQEKVYEQYF.

CDR3 bases: TGCGCCAGCAGCCAAGATCGCGACGGCTATATTAAAGAAAAACTGTTTTTT. Protein sequence: CASSQDRDGYIKEKLFF. This rearrangement joins TRBV4-1 to TRBJ1-4; D gene ambiguous. Germline values: CDR1 MGHRA, CDR2 YSYEKL. Trimming removed 0 bases at V and 8 bases at J, with 19 bases between. The CDR3 has 17 amino acids.

About this clone itself: In the same sample, other DNA sequences code for this CDR3. The chain uses TRBV19 and TRBJ2-3; D is tentatively TRBD1 or TRBD2 (5 bases each). V lost 3 bases, J lost 3 bases, and 7 bases lay in between. This CDR3 has 13 amino acids. CDR1 and CDR2 from the germline V gene are LNHDA and SQIVND (reference sequence). The CDR3 DNA reads TGTGCCAGTAGTATTGGGGGAACAGATACGCAGTATTTT. Its protein product is CASSIGGTDTQYF.

The chain has TRBV30 and TRBJ2-3; TRBD1 aligns across 8 bases. CDR1 is GTSNPN and CDR2 is SVGIG in the germline V gene (reference sequence). The CDR3 loop spans 15 amino acids. With V trimmed by 1 base and J by 2 bases, 5 bases remained unmatched. The CDR3, as DNA: TGTGCCTGGAGTGACCGGACAGGGCCCACAGATACGCAGTATTTT. Protein product: CAWSDRTGPTDTQYF.

The J gene is TRBJ1-1, the V gene TRBV18; no clear D. V was clipped by 6 bases and J by 0 bases, with 8 bases between them. Looked up from germline, CDR1 is KGHSH and CDR2 is LQKENI. The CDR3 totals 13 residues. The CDR3, as DNA: TGTGCCAGCTCTCAAGATTTGAACACTGAAGCTTTCTTT. Translating it yields CASSQDLNTEAFF.

The V call is TRBV6-5, the J call TRBJ1-2; TRBD1 might be the D (5 bases). The CDR3 consists of 15 residues. Germline CDR1 and CDR2: MNHEY and SVGAGI. V gave up 7 bases and J gave up 6 bases, with 21 bases separating them. CDR3 amino acids: CASKQGFTYVNGYTF. In DNA, the CDR3 is TGTGCCAGCAAGCAGGGTTTTACTTATGTAAATGGCTACACCTTC.

The V gene is TRBV5-4, the J gene TRBJ2-7, with D maybe TRBD1 (6 bases). Germline CDR1 and CDR2: SGHNT and YYREEE (reference sequence). The CDR3 consists of 13 residues. Trimming left V 5 bases short and J 5 bases short, with 14 bases between. The CDR3 region is CASSHDRTHEQYF. The CDR3, as DNA: TGTGCCAGCAGTCACGACAGGACCCACGAGCAGTACTTC. Based on the CDR3 plus reference TRBV5-4 and TRBJ2-7, the full variable domain is ETGVTQSPTHLIKTRGQQVTLRCSSQSGHNTVSWYQQALGQGPQFIFQYYREEENGRGNFPPRFSGLQFPNYSSELNVNALELDDSALYLCASSHDRTHEQYFGPGTRLTVT.

V is TRBV27 and J is TRBJ1-3; D call uncertain. The CDR3 is made up of 13 amino acids. Germline CDR1 reads MNHEY; CDR2 reads SMNVEV (reference sequence). V was cut by 6 bases and J by 0 bases, with 6 bases left in between. The CDR3 DNA reads as TGTGCCAGCAGACCTACCTCTGGAAACACCATATATTTT. Residues: CASRPTSGNTIYF.

J is TRBJ1-1 and V is TRBV6-5; D gene uncertain. The CDR3 extends over 14 amino acids. The V gene lost 7 bases and the J gene lost 7 bases, with 19 bases spanning the gap. Per germline, CDR1 MNHEY and CDR2 SVGAGI. Here the CDR3 reads CASMIRARGDEAFF. Written as DNA, the CDR3 is TGTGCCAGCATGATCCGGGCCCGGGGTGATGAAGCTTTCTTT.

The chain recombines TRBV11-1 with TRBJ2-7; 10 nucleotides align to TRBD2. Unmatched junction bases numbered 14, after V lost 6 bases and J lost 0 bases. CDR3 length: 18 residues. Looked up from germline, CDR1 is SGHAT and CDR2 is FQDESV (reference sequence). DNA for the CDR3: TGTGCCAGCAGAGAAACGGGGCTAGCGGGAGCTAGCTCCTACGAGCAGTACTTC. Its protein is CASRETGLAGASSYEQYF.